These 22 T cell receptor beta chains were sequenced from one sample in a study of blood T cell repertoires in COVID-19. The method was immunoSEQ multiplex PCR; TCRdb's version includes in-frame clones alone and lacks a portion of them. Found here are about 170,000 clones, about 88% of them singletons; the top ten hold under 3%. The sample was peripheral blood. These receptors were obtained from a woman older than 75 with COVID-19, enrolled during active disease.

This chain joins TRBV10-3 and TRBJ1-5, with a possible D match to TRBD1 (5 bases). The CDR3 runs to 15 residues. The germline V gene has CDR1 ENHRY and CDR2 SYGVKD. With 3 bases removed from V and 3 bases from J, the gap between germline ends came to 12 bases. The CDR3 sequence: CAISDSGAANQPQHF. CDR3 bases: TGTGCCATCAGTGATTCTGGGGCAGCCAATCAGCCCCAGCATTTT.

The V gene is TRBV15, the J gene TRBJ1-4, with D unresolved. Deletions cut 2 bases from V and 3 bases from J, with 13 bases between. This CDR3 has 16 residues. CDR1 and CDR2 from the germline V gene are LNHNV and YYDKDF (reference sequence). The CDR3 here is CATSRLVRAANEKLFF. The CDR3 DNA follows: TGTGCCACCAGCAGACTAGTTCGCGCAGCTAATGAAAAACTGTTTTTT.

This sequence joins TRBV5-1 and TRBJ2-2, with 7 bases that match TRBD1. This CDR3 has 14 amino acids. Trimming took 4 bases from V and 4 from J; bases not matched to a gene: 4. Germline-derived CDR1 and CDR2 are SGHRS and YFSETQ. In DNA form, the CDR3 reads TGCGCCAGCAGCATCGCAGGGGGCACCGGGGAGCTGTTTTTT. This encodes CASSIAGGTGELFF. The full variable domain, in which reference TRBV5-1 and TRBJ2-2 provide the parts outside the CDR3, is KAGVTQTPRYLIKTRGQQVTLSCSPISGHRSVSWYQQTPGQGLQFLFEYFSETQRNKGNFPGRFSGRQFSNSRSEMNVSTLELGDSALYLCASSIAGGTGELFFGEGSRLTVL.

This clone occurred once. V is TRBV7-6 and J is TRBJ1-4; tentatively, D is TRBD1 (6 bases). Germline CDR1 is SGHVS and CDR2 is FNYEAQ. V shed 2 bases and J shed 2 bases, with 12 bases lying between them. The CDR3 length is 16 residues. The CDR3 spells CASSLQQGFTNEKLFF. The CDR3 DNA reads TGTGCCAGCAGCTTACAACAGGGCTTCACTAATGAAAAACTGTTTTTT.

The chain recombines TRBV7-9 with TRBJ1-4; D uncertain. Trimming pared 6 bases from V and 6 bases from J, leaving 14 bases between. This CDR3 region has 14 residues. Germline V lookup: CDR1 SEHNR, CDR2 FQNEAQ (reference sequence). The CDR3 nucleotides read TGTGCCAGCAGAGACCTCAACGGGGATGAAAAACTGTTTTTT. It codes for CASRDLNGDEKLFF.

The chain couples TRBV5-1 to TRBJ1-1, with 8 bases matching TRBD1. There are 12 residues in the CDR3. Germline lookup yields CDR1 SGHRS and CDR2 YFSETQ. V was clipped by 4 bases and J by 10 bases; unmatched bases: 6. CDR3 in DNA: TGCGCCAGCAGCCCGGACAGGGAGGTAGCTTTCTTT. It encodes CASSPDREVAFF.

V and J are TRBV5-1 and TRBJ2-5; D is unresolved. The germline V gene has CDR1 SGHRS and CDR2 YFSETQ. Trimming left V 1 base short and J 3 bases short, with 13 bases between. The CDR3 has 15 residues. The CDR3 DNA sequence: TGCGCCAGCAGCTTGATTCAGTCAAGTAAAGAGACCCAGTACTTC. Protein: CASSLIQSSKETQYF. Full variable domain (missing parts from reference TRBV5-1 and TRBJ2-5): KAGVTQTPRYLIKTRGQQVTLSCSPISGHRSVSWYQQTPGQGLQFLFEYFSETQRNKGNFPGRFSGRQFSNSRSEMNVSTLELGDSALYLCASSLIQSSKETQYFGPGTRLLVL.

As to this clone: Other DNA variants within this sample encode the same CDR3. The chain recombines TRBV15 with TRBJ1-1; a weak D match, TRBD1 (6 bases). V lost 0 bases, J lost 5 bases, and 10 bases lay in between. Germline V gene lookup returns CDR1 LNHNV and CDR2 YYDKDF (reference sequence). The CDR3 has 14 amino acids. CDR3 DNA: TGTGCCACCAGCAGAGACCAGGGGAATACTGAAGCTTTCTTT. Its protein product is CATSRDQGNTEAFF.

This sequence joins TRBV24-1 and TRBJ1-5; 7 bases are shared with TRBD1. The CDR3 loop spans 17 amino acids. Germline CDR1 is KGHDR and CDR2 is SFDVKD. The V gene end was trimmed by 7 bases and the J gene end by 0 bases; junction bases not matched to a gene: 11. The CDR3, as DNA: TGTGCCACCAGGTTCACTATACAGGGGTATAGCAATCAGCCCCAGCATTTT. Its translation: CATRFTIQGYSNQPQHF.

V is TRBV2 and J is TRBJ1-4, with D possibly being TRBD1 (6 bases). V lost 5 bases to trimming and J lost 2 bases, with 9 bases between them. This CDR3 spans 14 amino acids. Germline lookup yields CDR1 SNHLY and CDR2 FYNNEI. This CDR3 reads CASSNRVTNEKLFF. The CDR3 DNA is TGTGCCAGCAGTAACAGGGTGACTAATGAAAAACTGTTTTTT.

The V call is TRBV3-1 (or the pseudogene TRBV3-2), the J call TRBJ2-7, with 7 bases that match TRBD1. V dropped 6 bases and J dropped 7; count of bases not matched to a gene: 9. The CDR3 covers 13 residues. Germline V CDR1 and CDR2: LGHDT, YNNKEL (reference sequence). Here the CDR3 DNA reads TGTGCCAGCAGTCGACAGGGAGAGAGGGAGCAGTACTTC. This encodes CASSRQGEREQYF.

V gene TRBV19 combines with J gene TRBJ1-2; D is ambiguous. Trimming shortened V by 6 bases and J by 4 bases, and 12 bases separated the two germline ends. Germline lookup yields CDR1 LNHDA and CDR2 SQIVND (reference sequence). The CDR3 extends over 13 amino acids. In nucleotides, the CDR3 is TGTGCCAGTAGCGGAGCAACTGTCTATGGCTACACCTTC. Translation gives CASSGATVYGYTF.

The chain has TRBV27 and TRBJ1-2; D gene unclear. The CDR3 contains 14 residues. V dropped 1 base and J dropped 5 bases, with 11 bases sitting between them. CDR1 and CDR2 from the germline V gene are MNHEY and SMNVEV (reference sequence). CDR3 region: CASSLFPGRYGYTF. In DNA, the CDR3 is TGTGCCAGCAGTTTATTTCCCGGGAGGTATGGCTACACCTTC.

The CDR3 sequence: CASSSGPRGSNQPQHF. The CDR3 DNA is TGCGCCAGCTCATCGGGGCCGCGGGGTAGCAATCAGCCCCAGCATTTT. The genes are TRBV10-1 and TRBJ1-5; possibly TRBD1 for D (5 bases). Trimming removed 8 bases from V and 0 bases from J, with 17 bases in between. Germline CDR1 is WNHNN and CDR2 is SYGVQD (reference sequence). This CDR3 comprises 16 residues.

The chain has TRBV7-9 and TRBJ1-1, with 11 bases fitting TRBD1. CDR3 length equals 15 residues. The ends lost 5 bases at V and 3 bases at J; junction bases unmatched: 5. Germline V CDR1 and CDR2: SEHNR, FQNEAQ (reference sequence). This CDR3 reads CASSPGDRGDTEAFF. The CDR3 DNA is TGTGCCAGCAGCCCCGGGGACAGGGGGGACACTGAAGCTTTCTTT.

The chain has TRBV29-1 and TRBJ2-7, with D possibly TRBD1 on 6 matching bases. With 4 bases removed from V and 3 bases from J, the gap between germline ends came to 10 bases. CDR1 and CDR2 from the germline V gene are SQVTM and ANQGSEA. The CDR3 has 12 amino acids. The CDR3 reads CSVGSGVYEQYF. The CDR3 bases are TGCAGCGTTGGGTCAGGGGTCTACGAGCAGTACTTC.

This clone came up once. In nucleotides, the CDR3 is TGTGCCAGCAGTCCCGCCAGGGGGGACGGCACCGGGGAGCTGTTTTTT. Translated: CASSPARGDGTGELFF. J is TRBJ2-2 and V is TRBV28; possibly TRBD1 for D (7 bases). V was cut by 5 bases and J by 4 bases, with 17 bases left in between. Germline V gives CDR1 MDHEN, CDR2 SYDVKM. This CDR3 is built from 16 residues.

The J gene is TRBJ1-3, the V gene TRBV11-2, with a weak D call TRBD1 (5 bases). Germline V CDR1 and CDR2: SGHAT, FQNNGV. The CDR3 contains 16 residues. V lost 5 bases, J lost 1 base, and 15 bases lay in between. The CDR3 coding sequence is TGTGCCAGCAGCACAGGACCCAGCTCTTCTGGAAACACCATATATTTT. The encoded protein is CASSTGPSSSGNTIYF.

Remarks on this clone: Other DNA sequences from this sample encode an identical CDR3 as well. The chain couples TRBV4-2 to TRBJ2-1; 9 nucleotides align to TRBD2. The trim removed 1 base at V and 2 bases at J, leaving 3 bases unmatched. Germline lookup yields CDR1 LGHNA and CDR2 YNFKEQ. This CDR3 spans 16 amino acids. The CDR3 nucleotides are TGTGCCAGCAGCCAAGTGGCTAGCGGGACCTACAATGAGCAGTTCTTC. Amino acid sequence: CASSQVASGTYNEQFF.

This chain joins TRBV6-1 and TRBJ2-1; D might be TRBD1 (5 bases). CDR1 and CDR2 from the germline V gene are MNHNS and SASEGT. V was cut by 4 bases and J by 5 bases, with 21 bases left in between. The CDR3 has 17 residues. CDR3 DNA sequence: TGTGCCAGCAGTGTACGCAGGGTCGAAAACCGAGACAATGAGCAGTTCTTC. Translation: CASSVRRVENRDNEQFF.

This clone has just a few counts. The chain is built from TRBV20-1 and TRBJ2-3; D ambiguous. The germline V and J ends were trimmed by 3 bases and 6 bases, with 4 bases remaining between them. The CDR3 consists of 10 residues. CDR1 is DFQATT, CDR2 SNEGSKA, per germline (reference sequence). CDR3 coding DNA: TGCAGTGCTAGGTCGGATACGCAGTATTTT. Protein sequence: CSARSDTQYF.

Only a few counts were recorded for this clone. This chain links TRBV5-6 with TRBJ2-2; TRBD2 agrees at 8 bases. V lost 3 bases and J lost 1; bases outside the gene matches: 11. This CDR3 comprises 18 residues. CDR1 and CDR2 (germline): SGHDT, YYEEEE. The CDR3, as DNA: TGTGCCAGCAGCTCCGGGGGTACTAGCGGAGGGAACACCGGGGAGCTGTTTTTT. Translation: CASSSGGTSGGNTGELFF.